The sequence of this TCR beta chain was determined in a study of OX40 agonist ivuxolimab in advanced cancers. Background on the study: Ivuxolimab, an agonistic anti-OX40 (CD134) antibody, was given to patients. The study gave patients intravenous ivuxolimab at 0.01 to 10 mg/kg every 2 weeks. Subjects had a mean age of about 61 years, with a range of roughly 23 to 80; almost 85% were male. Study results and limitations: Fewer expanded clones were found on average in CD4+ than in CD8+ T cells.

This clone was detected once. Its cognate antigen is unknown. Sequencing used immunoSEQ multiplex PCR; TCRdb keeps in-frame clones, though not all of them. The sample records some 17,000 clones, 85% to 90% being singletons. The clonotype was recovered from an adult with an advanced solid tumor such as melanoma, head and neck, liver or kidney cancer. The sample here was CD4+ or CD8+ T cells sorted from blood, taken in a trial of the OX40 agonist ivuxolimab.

The CDR3 loop reads CASSPVGARDYGEQYF. The CDR3 DNA follows: TGTGCCAGCAGTCCCGTGGGGGCGAGGGACTATGGCGAGCAGTACTTC. The V gene is TRBV27, the J gene TRBJ2-7, with TRBD2 as a possible D gene (7 bases). V was pared by 5 bases and J by 6 bases, with 23 bases between. Per the germline V gene, CDR1 is MNHEY and CDR2 is SMNVEV (reference sequence). The CDR3 spans 16 residues.